This note documents a single TCR beta chain sequence. Its specificity is not known. These data are taken from a study of human T cells and chemical hapten exposure. Notes on the study in general: PT1 expanded TCR numbers rose with patch test score.

Per the germline V gene, CDR1 is SGHAT and CDR2 is FQNNGV. This CDR3 is built from 18 residues. Trimming at V came to 6 bases and at J to 4 bases, leaving 20 bases not matched to a gene. Time point indicated: patch test 3, about 24 weeks after DPC sensitization. Sample treatment: therapeutic diphenylcyclopropenone sensitization with weekly scalp DPC. MiXCR, applied by TCRdb to the RACE reads, yields one record per CDR3 protein. The sample includes some 180,000 distinct CDR3 sequences, around 25% seen only once; the top ten take roughly 2.5%. This clonotype originated in a middle-aged woman with alopecia areata. Some clones in this sample may be carry-over from other donors' samples. Sequenced material: whole blood, taken in connection with sensitization to the hapten diphenylcyclopropenone (DPC). The chain has TRBV11-2 and TRBJ2-5; 7 bases are a match to TRBD1. The CDR3 coding sequence is TGTGCCAGCAGTCTAGCCTCGTTGGGCACAGGGGTGCGAGAGACCCAGTACTTC. Translated, it gives CASSLASLGTGVRETQYF.